These 2 T cell receptor beta chains share one sample of origin, sequenced in a study of cytomegalovirus exposure and HLA in healthy donors. With 60 Vbeta and 13 Jbeta primers, the PCR was carried out. Sequencing was performed with immunoSEQ multiplex PCR; in TCRdb, only in-frame clones are kept and a portion is missing. The profile shows 150,000 to 200,000 clones, about an eighth of them singletons. The specimen sequenced was PBMCs. Receptor source: a man aged 45-65 years in good health and CMV-seropositive.

This clone has more than one count but fewer than ten. Distinct nucleotide sequences in the sample also encode this CDR3. The rearrangement uses TRBV5-1 and TRBJ1-1; 9 bases align to TRBD1. The J segment lost 6 bases and the V segment lost 0 bases, leaving 0 bases of the junction unmatched. Per germline, CDR1 SGHRS and CDR2 YFSETQ. This CDR3 spans 13 amino acids. The CDR3 sequence: CASSLGQGAEAFF. The CDR3 region has the DNA TGCGCCAGCAGCTTGGGACAGGGGGCTGAAGCTTTCTTT.

The chain uses TRBV19 and TRBJ1-4; no definite D call. V was cut by 4 bases and J by 7 bases, with 10 bases left in between. The CDR3 is 13 amino acids. Germline V gene sequence: CDR1 LNHDA, CDR2 SQIVND (reference sequence). CDR3 in DNA: TGTGCCAGTAGTAGAACGAACGGTGAAAAACTGTTTTTT. Protein sequence: CASSRTNGEKLFF.